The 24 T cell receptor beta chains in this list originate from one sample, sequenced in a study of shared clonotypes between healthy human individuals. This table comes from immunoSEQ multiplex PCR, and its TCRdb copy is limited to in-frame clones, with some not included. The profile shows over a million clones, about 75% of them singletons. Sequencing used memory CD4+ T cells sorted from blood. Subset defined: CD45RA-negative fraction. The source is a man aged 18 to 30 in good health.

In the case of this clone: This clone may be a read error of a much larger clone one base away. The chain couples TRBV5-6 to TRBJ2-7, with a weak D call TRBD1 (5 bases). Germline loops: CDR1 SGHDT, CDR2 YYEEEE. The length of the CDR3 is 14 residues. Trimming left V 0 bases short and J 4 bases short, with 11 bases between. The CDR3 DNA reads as TGTGCCAGCAGCTTGGGATACCAGGGATACGAGCAGTACTTC. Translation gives CASSLGYQGYEQYF.

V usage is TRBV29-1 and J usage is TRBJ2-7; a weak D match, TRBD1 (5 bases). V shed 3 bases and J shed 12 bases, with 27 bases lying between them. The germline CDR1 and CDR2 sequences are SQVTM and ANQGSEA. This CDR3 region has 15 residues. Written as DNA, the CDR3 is TGCAGCGTTGACGAGGCCCGGACACCTCAAGCCAAGAGGTACTTC. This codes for CSVDEARTPQAKRYF.

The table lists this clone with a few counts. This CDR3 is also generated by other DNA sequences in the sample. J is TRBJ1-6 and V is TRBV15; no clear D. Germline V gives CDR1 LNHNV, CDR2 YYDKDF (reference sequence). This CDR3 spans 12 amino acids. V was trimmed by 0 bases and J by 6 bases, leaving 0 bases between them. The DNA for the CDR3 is TGTGCCACCAGCAGAGATAATTCACCCCTCCACTTT. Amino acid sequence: CATSRDNSPLHF. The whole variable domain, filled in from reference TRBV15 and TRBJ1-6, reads DAMVIQNPRYQVTQFGKPVTLSCSQTLNHNVMYWYQQKSSQAPKLLFHYYDKDFNNEADTPDNFQSRRPNTSFCFLDIRSPGLGDTAMYLCATSRDNSPLHFGNGTRLTVT.

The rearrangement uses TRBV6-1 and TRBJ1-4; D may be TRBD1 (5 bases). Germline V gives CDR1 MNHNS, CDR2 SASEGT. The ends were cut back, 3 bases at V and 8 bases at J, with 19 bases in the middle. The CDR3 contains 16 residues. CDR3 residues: CASSDQGSRGIEKLFF. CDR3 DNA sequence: TGTGCCAGCAGTGATCAGGGCTCCCGAGGGATCGAAAAACTGTTTTTT.

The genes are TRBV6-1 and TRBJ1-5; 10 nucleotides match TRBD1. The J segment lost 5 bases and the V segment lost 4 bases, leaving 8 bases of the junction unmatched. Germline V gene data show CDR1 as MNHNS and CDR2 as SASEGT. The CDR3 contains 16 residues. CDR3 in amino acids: CASSAKSGQGDQPQHF. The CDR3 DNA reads TGTGCCAGCAGTGCTAAATCAGGACAGGGGGATCAGCCCCAGCATTTT.

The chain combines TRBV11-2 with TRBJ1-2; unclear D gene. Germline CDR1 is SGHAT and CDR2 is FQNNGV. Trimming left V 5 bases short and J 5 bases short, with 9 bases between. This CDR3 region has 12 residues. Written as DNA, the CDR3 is TGTGCCAGCAGCATGGAGAGGTATGGCTACACCTTC. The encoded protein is CASSMERYGYTF.

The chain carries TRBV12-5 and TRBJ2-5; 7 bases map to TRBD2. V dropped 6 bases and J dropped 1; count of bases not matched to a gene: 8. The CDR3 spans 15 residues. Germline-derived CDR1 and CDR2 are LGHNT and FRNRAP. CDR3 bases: TGTGCTAGTGGGCTCCGGGAGGCGGGCCAAGAGACCCAGTACTTC. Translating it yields CASGLREAGQETQYF.

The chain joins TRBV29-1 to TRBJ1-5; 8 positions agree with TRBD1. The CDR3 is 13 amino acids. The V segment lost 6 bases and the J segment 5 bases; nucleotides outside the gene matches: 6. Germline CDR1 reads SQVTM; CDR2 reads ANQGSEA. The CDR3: CSVRTGYDQPQHF. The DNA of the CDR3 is TGCAGCGTCAGGACAGGGTACGATCAGCCCCAGCATTTT.

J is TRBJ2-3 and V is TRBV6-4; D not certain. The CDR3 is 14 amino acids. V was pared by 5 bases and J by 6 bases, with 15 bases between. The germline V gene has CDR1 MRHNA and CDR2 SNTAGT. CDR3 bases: TGTGCCAGCAGTCCTAATTCCCTCCGGGATACGCAGTATTTT. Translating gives CASSPNSLRDTQYF.

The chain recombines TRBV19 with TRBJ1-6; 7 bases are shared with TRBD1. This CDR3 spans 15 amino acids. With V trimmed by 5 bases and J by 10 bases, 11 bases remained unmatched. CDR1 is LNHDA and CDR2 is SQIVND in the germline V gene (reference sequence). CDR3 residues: CASSDSQGTGSPLHF. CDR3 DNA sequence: TGTGCCAGTAGTGACTCACAGGGGACTGGGTCACCCCTCCACTTT.

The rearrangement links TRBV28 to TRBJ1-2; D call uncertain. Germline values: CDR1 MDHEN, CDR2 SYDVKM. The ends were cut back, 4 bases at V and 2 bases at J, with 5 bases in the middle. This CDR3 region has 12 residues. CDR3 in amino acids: CASSSLNYGYTF. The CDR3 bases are TGTGCCAGCAGTTCCCTGAACTATGGCTACACCTTC.

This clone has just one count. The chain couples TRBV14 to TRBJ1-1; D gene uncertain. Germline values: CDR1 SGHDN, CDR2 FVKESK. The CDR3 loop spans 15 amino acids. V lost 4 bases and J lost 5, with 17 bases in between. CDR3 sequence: CASSRDSGRLTEAFF. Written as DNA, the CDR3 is TGTGCCAGCAGCCGAGATTCAGGAAGACTGACTGAAGCTTTCTTT. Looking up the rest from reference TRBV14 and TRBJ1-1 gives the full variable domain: EAGVTQFPSHSVIEKGQTVTLRCDPISGHDNLYWYRRVMGKEIKFLLHFVKESKQDESGMPNNRFLAERTGGTYSTLKVQPAELEDSGVYFCASSRDSGRLTEAFFGQGTRLTVV.

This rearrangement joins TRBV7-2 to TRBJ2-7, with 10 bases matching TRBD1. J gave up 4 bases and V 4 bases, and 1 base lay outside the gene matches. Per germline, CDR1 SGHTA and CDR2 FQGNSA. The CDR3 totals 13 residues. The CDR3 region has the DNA TGTGCCAGCAGCTGGGACAGGGGATACGAGCAGTACTTC. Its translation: CASSWDRGYEQYF.

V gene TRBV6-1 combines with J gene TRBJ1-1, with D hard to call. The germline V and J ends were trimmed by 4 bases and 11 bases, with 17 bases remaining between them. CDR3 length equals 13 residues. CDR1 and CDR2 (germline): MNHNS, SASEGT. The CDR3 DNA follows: TGTGCCAGCAGTGGTCGAACCAGTCGTTCGGCTTTCTTT. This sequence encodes CASSGRTSRSAFF.

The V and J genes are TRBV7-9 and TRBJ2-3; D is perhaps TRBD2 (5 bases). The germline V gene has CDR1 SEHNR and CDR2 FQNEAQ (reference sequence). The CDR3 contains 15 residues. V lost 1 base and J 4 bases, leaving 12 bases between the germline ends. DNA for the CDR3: TGTGCCAGCAGCTTAGGAAGACTACTCTCAGATACGCAGTATTTT. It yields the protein CASSLGRLLSDTQYF.

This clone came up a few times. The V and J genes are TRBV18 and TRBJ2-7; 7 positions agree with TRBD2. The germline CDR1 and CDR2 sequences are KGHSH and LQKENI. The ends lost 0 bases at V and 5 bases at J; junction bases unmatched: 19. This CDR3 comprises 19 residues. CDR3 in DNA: TGTGCCAGCTCACCACCTCGGGGCGGGGGATCAACCGATGGAAACGAGCAGTACTTC. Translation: CASSPPRGGGSTDGNEQYF.

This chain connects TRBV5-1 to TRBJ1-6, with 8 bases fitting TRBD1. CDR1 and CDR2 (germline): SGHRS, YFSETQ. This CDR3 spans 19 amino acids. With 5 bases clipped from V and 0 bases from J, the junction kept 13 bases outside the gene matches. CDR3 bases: TGCGCCAGCAGTAAATCCGGGACAGGAACGAGCTCCTATAATTCACCCCTCCACTTT. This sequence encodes CASSKSGTGTSSYNSPLHF.

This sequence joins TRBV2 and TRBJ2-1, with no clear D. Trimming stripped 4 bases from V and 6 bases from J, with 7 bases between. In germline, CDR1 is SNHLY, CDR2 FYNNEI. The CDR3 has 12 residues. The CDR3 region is CASSVAGNEQFF. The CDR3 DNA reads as TGTGCCAGCAGTGTTGCAGGCAATGAGCAGTTCTTC.

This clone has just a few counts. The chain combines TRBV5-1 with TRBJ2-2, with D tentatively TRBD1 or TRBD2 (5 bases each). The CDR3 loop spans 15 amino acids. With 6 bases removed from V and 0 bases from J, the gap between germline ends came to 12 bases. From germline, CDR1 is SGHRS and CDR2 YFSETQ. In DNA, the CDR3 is TGCGCCAGCACCGTGGGGGATGCGAACACCGGGGAGCTGTTTTTT. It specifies CASTVGDANTGELFF.

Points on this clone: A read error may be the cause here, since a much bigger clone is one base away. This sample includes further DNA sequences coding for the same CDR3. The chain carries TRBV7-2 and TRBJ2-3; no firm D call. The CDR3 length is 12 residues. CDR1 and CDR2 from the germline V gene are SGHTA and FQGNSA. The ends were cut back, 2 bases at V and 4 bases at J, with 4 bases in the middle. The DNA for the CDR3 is TGTGCCAGCAGCTTAAGTGCAGATACGCAGTATTTT. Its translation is CASSLSADTQYF. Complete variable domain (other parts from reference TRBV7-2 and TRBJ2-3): GAGVSQSPSNKVTEKGKDVELRCDPISGHTALYWYRQSLGQGLEFLIYFQGNSAPDKSGLPSDRFSAERTGGSVSTLTIQRTQQEDSAVYLCASSLSADTQYFGPGTRLTVL.

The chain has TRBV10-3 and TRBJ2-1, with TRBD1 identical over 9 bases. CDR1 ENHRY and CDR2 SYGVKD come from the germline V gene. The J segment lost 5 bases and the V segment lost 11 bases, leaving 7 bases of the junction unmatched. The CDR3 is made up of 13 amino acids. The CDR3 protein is CAAGTGMDNEQFF. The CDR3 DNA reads TGTGCCGCCGGGACAGGGATGGACAATGAGCAGTTCTTC.

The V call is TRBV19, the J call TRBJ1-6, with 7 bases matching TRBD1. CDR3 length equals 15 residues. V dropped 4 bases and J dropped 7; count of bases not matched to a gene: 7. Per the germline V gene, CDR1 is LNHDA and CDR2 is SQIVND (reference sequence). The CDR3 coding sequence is TGTGCCAGTAGTACTTCGGGACAGCCGAATTCACCCCTCCACTTT. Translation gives CASSTSGQPNSPLHF.

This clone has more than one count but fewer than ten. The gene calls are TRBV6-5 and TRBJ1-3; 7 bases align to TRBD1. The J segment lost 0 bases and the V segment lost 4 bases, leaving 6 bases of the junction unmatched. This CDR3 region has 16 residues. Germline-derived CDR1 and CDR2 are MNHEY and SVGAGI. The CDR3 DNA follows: TGTGCCAGCAGTTCCGGGACAGCTTACTCTGGAAACACCATATATTTT. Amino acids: CASSSGTAYSGNTIYF.

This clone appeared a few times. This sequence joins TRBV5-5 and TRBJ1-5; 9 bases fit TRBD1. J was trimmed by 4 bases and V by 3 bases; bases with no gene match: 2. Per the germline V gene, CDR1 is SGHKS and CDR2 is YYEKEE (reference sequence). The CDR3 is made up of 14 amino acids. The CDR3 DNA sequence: TGTGCCAGCAGCTCTGGACAGGGGAATCAGCCCCAGCATTTT. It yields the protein CASSSGQGNQPQHF.